This record looks at one T cell receptor (beta chain) sequence and its context. Its antigen has not been determined. No base quality information exists; no much larger clone differs at one position. TCR repertoires of sorted CD4+ and CD8+ blood T cells from severe aplastic anemia patients and healthy subjects were deep-sequenced in the study. Ficoll-Paque density gradient centrifugation was used to isolate peripheral blood mononuclear cells. CD4+ and CD8+ T cells were sorted by FACS or magnetic beads before DNA extraction. Via the germline V gene (reference sequence), CDR1 is SEHNR and CDR2 FQNEAQ. Between the V and J ends, shortened by 6 bases and 1 base respectively, the junction contains 10 bases. From its cysteine to its phenylalanine, the CDR3 spans 13 amino acids. Only the CDR3 DNA is retained, 39 bases long and in frame from the first base. The data originate from a study of CD8+CD57+ T cells in acquired aplastic anemia (dated by TCRdb to about 2018). For the study in its entirety: On average, sorted CD4+ and CD8+ cells yielded around 3.5 ug of extracted DNA, with a range of about 0.17 to 27.4 ug. Mean read counts for healthy donor samples were around 10 million for CD4+ cells and about 12 million for CD8+ cells.

Study-wide conclusions, independent of this receptor: Fewer than 30 CD8+ CDR3 sequences were found in both patients and controls but appeared to be highly expressed in patients and within the immunodominant clones of the patients. Between patients and healthy controls, no significant difference in CD8+ Simpson's diversity was found (P=0.060).

Genomic DNA served as template for TCR beta VDJ combination and CDR3 sequence profiling. An Illumina HiSeq 2000 was the platform used for TCR repertoire sequencing. Under the source paper's analysis protocol: Repertoire assessment relied on Simpson's diversity index, CDR3 size and DJ length profiles, and TRBV/TRBJ rearrangement plots. The immunodominant clone was defined as the most abundant DNA sequence in deep sequencing data. CDR3 amino acid sequences were checked for sharing between subjects and were compared against published repertoires and the VDJdb database. The public sequencing data were trimmed at Q25 with fastp and processed into clonotypes with MiXCR by TCRdb, which kept only in-frame beta chains. Every CDR3 protein is listed once, alongside the most common genes and DNA of its rows. Here the V and J calls rest on TCRdb's processing, not on the authors' analysis. This sample holds 35,000 to 45,000 distinct CDR3 sequences; 68% were observed only once. The top ten clonotypes cover more than 20% of the sample.

The sequence derives from a human donor in good health, serving as a control. Material for sequencing was sorted CD4+, CD8+, or CD8+CD57+ T cells (not recorded which) from PBMCs. The sequence joins TRBV7-9 to TRBJ2-7, with no reliable assignment of the D segment. The bases read TGTGCCAGCAGGCCCACGGGTTCCTACGAGCAGTACTTC. It encodes CASRPTGSYEQYF.